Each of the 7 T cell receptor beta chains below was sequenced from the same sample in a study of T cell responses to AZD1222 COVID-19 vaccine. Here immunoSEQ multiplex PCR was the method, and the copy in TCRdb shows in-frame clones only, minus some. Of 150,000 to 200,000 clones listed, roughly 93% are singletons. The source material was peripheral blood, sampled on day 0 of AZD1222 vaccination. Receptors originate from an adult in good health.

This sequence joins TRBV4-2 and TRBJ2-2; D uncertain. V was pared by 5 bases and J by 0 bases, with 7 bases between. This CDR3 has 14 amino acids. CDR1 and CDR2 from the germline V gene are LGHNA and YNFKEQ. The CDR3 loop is CASSRGANTGELFF. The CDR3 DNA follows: TGTGCCAGCAGCAGAGGTGCGAACACCGGGGAGCTGTTTTTT.

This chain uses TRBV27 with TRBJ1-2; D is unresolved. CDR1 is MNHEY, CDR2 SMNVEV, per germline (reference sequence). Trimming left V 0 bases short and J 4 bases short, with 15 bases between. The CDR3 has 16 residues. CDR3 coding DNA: TGTGCCAGCAGTTTATCTTCAGAGAAGGTCTTCTATGGCTACACCTTC. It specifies CASSLSSEKVFYGYTF.

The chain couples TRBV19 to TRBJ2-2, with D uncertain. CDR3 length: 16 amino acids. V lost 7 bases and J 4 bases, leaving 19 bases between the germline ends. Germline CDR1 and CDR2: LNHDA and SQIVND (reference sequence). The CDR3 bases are TGTGCCAGTAAGGCGGAAAACCATATCAGCACCGGGGAGCTGTTTTTT. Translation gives CASKAENHISTGELFF.

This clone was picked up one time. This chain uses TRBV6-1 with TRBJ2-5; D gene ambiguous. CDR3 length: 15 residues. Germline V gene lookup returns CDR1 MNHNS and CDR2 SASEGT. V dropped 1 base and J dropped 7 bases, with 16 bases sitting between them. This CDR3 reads CASSEGSGLFSTQYF. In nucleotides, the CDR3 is TGTGCCAGCAGTGAAGGGAGTGGCCTCTTCTCGACCCAGTACTTC.

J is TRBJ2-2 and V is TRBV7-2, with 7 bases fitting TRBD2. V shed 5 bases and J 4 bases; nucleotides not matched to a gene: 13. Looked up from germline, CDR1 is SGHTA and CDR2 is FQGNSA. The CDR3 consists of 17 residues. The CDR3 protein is CASSGLVRGVSTGELFF. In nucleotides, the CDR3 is TGTGCCAGCAGCGGACTGGTTCGGGGGGTGAGCACCGGGGAGCTGTTTTTT.

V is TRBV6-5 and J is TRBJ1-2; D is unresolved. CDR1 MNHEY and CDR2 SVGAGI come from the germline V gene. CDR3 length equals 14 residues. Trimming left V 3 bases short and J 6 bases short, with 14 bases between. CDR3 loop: CASSYSDGRDGYTF. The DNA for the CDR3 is TGTGCCAGCAGTTATTCGGACGGCCGTGATGGCTACACCTTC.

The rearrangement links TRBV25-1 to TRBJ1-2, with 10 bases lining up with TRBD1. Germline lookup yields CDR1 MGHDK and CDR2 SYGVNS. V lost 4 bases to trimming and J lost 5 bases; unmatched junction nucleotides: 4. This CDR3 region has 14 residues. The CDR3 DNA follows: TGTGCCAGCAGTGGCTTGGGACAGGGGTATGGCTACACCTTC. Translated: CASSGLGQGYGYTF.